What follows are 17 T cell receptor beta chains derived from one specimen sequenced in a study of Ad26.COV2.S vaccination and SARS-CoV-2 variants. Regarding treatment: about 20 received Ad26.COV2.S at low or high dose, single or two shots; five or six received placebo; per-sample allocation not given. Each sample was drawn 63 days after the first injection (of vaccine or placebo). Measured with immunoSEQ multiplex PCR; TCRdb has only the in-frame clones, and not every one. Of about 440,000 clones in the sample, approximately 90% were seen once. The specimen comprised peripheral blood, sampled in a trial of Ad26.COV2.S vaccine versus placebo. All receptors derive from a person between 18 and 65 years old who received the Ad26.COV2.S COVID-19 vaccine or a placebo.

The chain has TRBV20-1 and TRBJ2-5; no clear D gene. V lost 7 bases, J lost 0 bases, and 6 bases lay in between. Per the germline V gene, CDR1 is DFQATT and CDR2 is SNEGSKA (reference sequence). This CDR3 spans 11 amino acids. CDR3 in DNA: TGCAGTGGCCAGCACCAAGAGACCCAGTACTTC. Translating it yields CSGQHQETQYF.

The CDR3 protein is CASSPGRKLSYEQYF. The CDR3 nucleotides read TGTGCCAGCAGTCCCGGCCGCAAACTCTCCTACGAGCAGTACTTC. The chain employs TRBV28 and TRBJ2-7; D not certain. Germline values: CDR1 MDHEN, CDR2 SYDVKM. Between the trimmed V and J ends, which lost 5 bases and 0 bases, there was a span of 14 bases. The CDR3 is made up of 15 amino acids.

The rearrangement joins TRBV2 to TRBJ2-2; 8 bases align to TRBD1. Germline V gene data show CDR1 as SNHLY and CDR2 as FYNNEI. The CDR3 has 14 amino acids. Trimming cost V 7 bases and J 7 bases; bases outside gene matches: 8. CDR3 amino acids: CASIGQGVIGELFF. The CDR3 DNA reads as TGTGCCAGCATCGGACAGGGAGTGATCGGGGAGCTGTTTTTT.

This chain connects TRBV30 to TRBJ2-1, with 10 positions matching TRBD2. The CDR3 has 15 residues. Germline V lookup: CDR1 GTSNPN, CDR2 SVGIG (reference sequence). Losses at the gene ends were 0 bases for V and 6 bases for J; bases not matched to a gene: 5. The CDR3 region has the DNA TGTGCCTGGAGTGTTGGGCTAGCGGGAGTCAATGAGCAGTTCTTC. Translating gives CAWSVGLAGVNEQFF.

The chain carries TRBV20-1 and TRBJ2-7; no clear D. This CDR3 is 12 amino acids long. Germline lookup yields CDR1 DFQATT and CDR2 SNEGSKA (reference sequence). V gave up 3 bases and J gave up 3 bases, with 9 bases separating them. The CDR3 protein is CSASASVYEQYF. CDR3 bases: TGCAGTGCTAGTGCGAGCGTCTACGAGCAGTACTTC.

The chain carries TRBV19 and TRBJ2-3, with D uncertain. The germline V gene has CDR1 LNHDA and CDR2 SQIVND (reference sequence). The CDR3 is 13 residues long. The V end lost 5 bases, the J end lost 2 bases, and 8 bases lay between the germline ends. The CDR3 coding sequence is TGTGCCAGTAGTGCATCCCTCACAGATACGCAGTATTTT. Amino acids: CASSASLTDTQYF.

The rearrangement uses TRBV12-3 or TRBV12-4 and TRBJ1-1; tentative D call: TRBD1 (5 bases). V lost 4 bases, J lost 10 bases, and 16 bases lay in between. The CDR3 loop spans 13 amino acids. The CDR3 DNA is TGTGCCAGCAGTTCGCTCACTGGGGCAGTAGCTTTCTTT. It specifies CASSSLTGAVAFF.

The chain employs TRBV5-1 and TRBJ1-2; possible D gene TRBD1, 5 bases. This CDR3 spans 14 amino acids. Trimming removed 4 bases from V and 4 bases from J, with 14 bases in between. The germline gives CDR1 SGHRS, CDR2 YFSETQ. Here the CDR3 DNA reads TGCGCCAGCAGCGAGGCTGGGCAGGGCTATGGCTACACCTTC. It translates to CASSEAGQGYGYTF.

The chain is built from TRBV12-3 or TRBV12-4 and TRBJ2-2; possible D gene TRBD1, 5 bases. The V end was cut by 7 bases, the J end by 4 bases, with 7 bases between. This CDR3 region has 12 residues. Here the CDR3 reads CASTQGTGELFF. CDR3 DNA sequence: TGTGCCAGCACCCAGGGCACCGGGGAGCTGTTTTTT.

The chain joins TRBV4-2 to TRBJ1-2; TRBD1 aligns across 7 bases. This CDR3 is built from 18 residues. Losses at the gene ends were 4 bases for V and 4 bases for J; bases not matched to a gene: 18. Per the germline V gene, CDR1 is LGHNA and CDR2 is YNFKEQ. The CDR3 sequence: CASSPQEGQPHRGYGYTF. The DNA of the CDR3 is TGTGCCAGCAGCCCCCAAGAGGGACAGCCACACCGGGGCTATGGCTACACCTTC.

This clone was seen a single time. The chain couples TRBV7-2 to TRBJ2-3; 8 positions agree with TRBD1. The CDR3 consists of 15 residues. Germline CDR1 reads SGHTA; CDR2 reads FQGNSA. The J segment lost 2 bases and the V segment lost 5 bases, leaving 6 bases of the junction unmatched. This CDR3 reads CASSPRDRPTDTQYF. The CDR3 DNA is TGTGCCAGCAGCCCGAGGGACAGGCCCACAGATACGCAGTATTTT.

J is TRBJ2-3 and V is TRBV19, with D perhaps TRBD1 or TRBD2 (6 bases each). V gave up 0 bases and J gave up 5 bases, with 12 bases separating them. The CDR3 loop spans 15 amino acids. Germline loops: CDR1 LNHDA, CDR2 SQIVND (reference sequence). The CDR3 nucleotides read TGTGCCAGTAGTATAGAGGAGGGGGTCAAAGATACGCAGTATTTT. Its translation: CASSIEEGVKDTQYF. The full variable domain, completed using reference TRBV19 and TRBJ2-3, is DGGITQSPKYLFRKEGQNVTLSCEQNLNHDAMYWYRQDPGQGLRLIYYSQIVNDFQKGDIAEGYSVSREKKESFPLTVTSAQKNPTAFYLCASSIEEGVKDTQYFGPGTRLTVL.

The chain uses TRBV4-3 and TRBJ1-1, with D uncertain. This CDR3 is 14 amino acids long. Germline CDR1 LGHNA, CDR2 YSLEER. Trimming stripped 0 bases from V and 1 base from J, with 6 bases between. CDR3 bases: TGCGCCAGCAGCCAAGATTGGGGGAACACTGAAGCTTTCTTT. Encoded protein: CASSQDWGNTEAFF.

The chain links TRBV5-4 to TRBJ2-1; D unclear. CDR3 length: 15 residues. Germline V lookup: CDR1 SGHNT, CDR2 YYREEE (reference sequence). The V end was cut by 4 bases, the J end by 5 bases, with 16 bases between. The CDR3 DNA follows: TGTGCCAGCAGCCAAGGGCATGGGGTGGACAATGAGCAGTTCTTC. It specifies CASSQGHGVDNEQFF. Full variable domain (missing parts from reference TRBV5-4 and TRBJ2-1): ETGVTQSPTHLIKTRGQQVTLRCSSQSGHNTVSWYQQALGQGPQFIFQYYREEENGRGNFPPRFSGLQFPNYSSELNVNALELDDSALYLCASSQGHGVDNEQFFGPGTRLTVL.

The chain combines TRBV30 with TRBJ1-1; perhaps TRBD1 as D (5 bases). Germline V gene sequence: CDR1 GTSNPN, CDR2 SVGIG (reference sequence). V gave up 1 base and J gave up 0 bases, with 15 bases separating them. The CDR3 consists of 16 residues. This chain's CDR3 is CAWSDRDRELNTEAFF. The CDR3, as DNA: TGTGCCTGGAGTGACCGGGACCGAGAACTGAACACTGAAGCTTTCTTT.

This chain links TRBV4-1 with TRBJ2-3; the match to TRBD2 covers 9 bases. This CDR3 contains 17 residues. Germline assignment: CDR1 MGHRA and CDR2 YSYEKL. The J segment lost 6 bases and the V segment lost 0 bases, leaving 10 bases of the junction unmatched. The CDR3 sequence: CASSQDGAGGRGDTQYF. In DNA form, the CDR3 reads TGCGCCAGCAGCCAAGATGGAGCTGGCGGGAGGGGTGATACGCAGTATTTT.

The chain has TRBV19 and TRBJ2-1; TRBD1 aligns across 8 bases. The germline gives CDR1 LNHDA, CDR2 SQIVND (reference sequence). The junction had 7 bases not matched to a gene; V was cut back by 5 bases and J by 4 bases. The CDR3 spans 15 residues. CDR3 protein: CASSPGTGLYNEQFF. The DNA of the CDR3 is TGTGCCAGTAGTCCGGGGACAGGCTTATACAATGAGCAGTTCTTC.